What follows are 21 T cell receptor beta chains derived from one specimen sequenced in a study of blood T cell repertoires in COVID-19. Profiling relied on immunoSEQ multiplex PCR, and the TCRdb table lists in-frame clones only, not all of them. The table includes roughly 280,000 clones, approximately 90% detected once. The sequencing sample was made of PBMCs or T cells enriched from blood (not recorded which). The receptors were gathered from a woman aged 25 to 39 with acute COVID-19.

This chain connects TRBV28 to TRBJ1-6; no definite D call. Germline V gene data show CDR1 as MDHEN and CDR2 as SYDVKM. This CDR3 has 14 amino acids. Trimming pared 3 bases from V and 7 bases from J, leaving 10 bases between. The CDR3 protein is CASSFSPVNSPLHF. The DNA of the CDR3 is TGTGCCAGCAGTTTCTCCCCTGTAAATTCACCCCTCCACTTT.

This rearrangement joins TRBV7-2 to TRBJ2-7, with 7 bases aligning to TRBD1. The CDR3 runs to 15 residues. Per the germline V gene, CDR1 is SGHTA and CDR2 is FQGNSA. With 2 bases clipped from V and 0 bases from J, the junction kept 4 bases outside the gene matches. This CDR3 reads CASSLITGASYEQYF. CDR3 in DNA: TGTGCCAGCAGCTTAATAACAGGGGCCTCCTACGAGCAGTACTTC.

CDR3 in DNA: TGTGCCAGCAGCCCTCTGATTCCAGCGGGAGATGGTAAGCAGTACTTC. Translating gives CASSPLIPAGDGKQYF. J is TRBJ2-7 and V is TRBV5-8; 8 bases match TRBD2. V dropped 4 bases and J dropped 8; count of bases not matched to a gene: 17. The CDR3 consists of 16 residues. Looked up from germline, CDR1 is SGHTS and CDR2 is YDEGEE. The full variable domain, rest sourced from reference TRBV5-8 and TRBJ2-7, is EAGVTQSPTHLIKTRGQQATLRCSPISGHTSVYWYQQALGLGLQFLLWYDEGEERNRGNFPPRFSGRQFPNYSSELNVNALELEDSALYLCASSPLIPAGDGKQYFGPGTRLTVT.

The rearrangement uses TRBV18 and TRBJ1-5; 9 bases match TRBD1. Trimming took 4 bases from V and 7 from J; bases not matched to a gene: 8. The germline V gene encodes CDR1 KGHSH and CDR2 LQKENI. The CDR3 covers 15 residues. The CDR3 region is CASSLAGTGPQPQHF. For the CDR3, the DNA is TGTGCCAGCTCACTTGCCGGGACAGGGCCCCAGCCCCAGCATTTT.

V and J are TRBV6-5 and TRBJ2-7, with D tentatively TRBD2 (6 bases). CDR3 size: 13 residues. V lost 5 bases to trimming and J lost 7 bases, with 15 bases between them. Germline V gene lookup returns CDR1 MNHEY and CDR2 SVGAGI. Here the CDR3 DNA reads TGTGCCAGCAGTAATCGGGGGTCGGGAGAGCAGTACTTC. Protein product: CASSNRGSGEQYF.

The CDR3 is CASSPRTSGRSVAGEQYF. The CDR3 nucleotides are TGTGCCAGCAGCCCCAGGACTAGCGGGAGATCTGTGGCAGGCGAGCAGTACTTC. The rearrangement uses TRBV5-4 and TRBJ2-7; 13 bases are a match to TRBD2. Germline V CDR1 and CDR2: SGHNT, YYREEE (reference sequence). The CDR3 sequence is 18 residues long. The J segment lost 6 bases and the V segment lost 4 bases, leaving 16 bases of the junction unmatched.

The rearrangement links TRBV2 to TRBJ2-5; 12 positions agree with TRBD2. The CDR3 covers 17 residues. Germline-derived CDR1 and CDR2 are SNHLY and FYNNEI. V lost 1 base to trimming and J lost 2 bases; unmatched junction nucleotides: 5. The CDR3 is CASSEGLAGAWQETQYF. CDR3 sequence (DNA): TGTGCCAGCAGTGAAGGACTAGCGGGAGCGTGGCAAGAGACCCAGTACTTC.

The sample holds one count of this clone. This chain connects TRBV27 to TRBJ1-5, with D unresolved. The CDR3 length is 13 residues. Trimming took off 6 bases at V and 0 bases at J, with 6 bases between the two ends. CDR1 is MNHEY, CDR2 SMNVEV, per germline (reference sequence). The CDR3 spells CASRTNSNQPQHF. The CDR3 bases are TGTGCCAGCAGGACAAATAGCAATCAGCCCCAGCATTTT.

DNA of the CDR3: TGTGCCAGCTCACCAGCCTCGACAGACAACTATGGCTACACCTTC. Encoded protein: CASSPASTDNYGYTF. The chain is built from TRBV18 and TRBJ1-2; tentative D call: TRBD1 (5 bases). V lost 2 bases to trimming and J lost 2 bases, with 12 bases between them. CDR1 and CDR2 (germline): KGHSH, LQKENI. CDR3 size: 15 residues.

As regards this clone: Additional DNA sequences in this sample encode the identical CDR3. This chain uses TRBV9 with TRBJ2-7; 9 bases align to TRBD1. The ends lost 0 bases at V and 1 base at J; junction bases unmatched: 2. CDR1 and CDR2 (germline): SGDLS, YYNGEE. The CDR3 covers 15 residues. The CDR3 DNA is TGTGCCAGCAGCGTAGGGGGGACAGGGTCCTACGAGCAGTACTTC. It yields the protein CASSVGGTGSYEQYF.

This clone was observed a single time. This chain links TRBV2 with TRBJ2-7; 7 nucleotides agree with TRBD2. The CDR3 spans 15 residues. Germline values: CDR1 SNHLY, CDR2 FYNNEI. V lost 2 bases to trimming and J lost 2 bases; unmatched junction nucleotides: 6. CDR3 coding DNA: TGTGCCAGCAGTGAATGGTGGCGGGAGCCCTACGAGCAGTACTTC. Amino acids: CASSEWWREPYEQYF.

The genes are TRBV11-3 and TRBJ2-1; a weak D match, TRBD2 (5 bases). Looked up from germline, CDR1 is SGHNT and CDR2 is YENEEA. The CDR3 contains 12 residues. V lost 2 bases and J 9 bases, leaving 8 bases between the germline ends. CDR3 DNA sequence: TGTGCCAGCAGCTTAACGGCGGGTGAGCAGTTCTTC. Translated, it gives CASSLTAGEQFF.

This clone was observed a few times. The chain joins TRBV10-3 to TRBJ2-3; 10 bases are shared with TRBD2. The CDR3 has 13 amino acids. Germline V gene lookup returns CDR1 ENHRY and CDR2 SYGVKD. The CDR3 DNA sequence: TGTGCATCGGGGCTAGCGGGAGCAGATACGCAGTATTTT. Translation: CASGLAGADTQYF.

The rearrangement joins TRBV27 to TRBJ2-5; tentatively, D is TRBD2 (6 bases). The CDR3 runs 14 residues. The germline V gene encodes CDR1 MNHEY and CDR2 SMNVEV (reference sequence). Trimming took off 3 bases at V and 5 bases at J, with 13 bases between the two ends. CDR3 sequence reads: CASSLGRGWETQYF. The CDR3 DNA sequence: TGTGCCAGCAGTTTGGGGCGGGGATGGGAGACCCAGTACTTC.

The chain couples TRBV24-1 to TRBJ2-2; maybe TRBD2 (6 bases). In germline, CDR1 is KGHDR, CDR2 SFDVKD. Trimming shortened V by 5 bases and J by 6 bases, and 15 bases separated the two germline ends. The CDR3 extends over 15 amino acids. CDR3 nucleotides: TGTGCCACCAGTGCGGCGGGAATAACGCCCGGGGAGCTGTTTTTT. Translation gives CATSAAGITPGELFF.

The chain joins TRBV25-1 to TRBJ2-7; 8 bases map to TRBD2. From germline, CDR1 is MGHDK and CDR2 SYGVNS. This CDR3 has 18 residues. Germline trimming cut 0 bases from V and 1 base from J; bases unmatched to any gene: 11. The CDR3 DNA sequence: TGTGCCAGCAGTGAATATATATTGGGGACTAGGGGATCCTACGAGCAGTACTTC. Translated, it gives CASSEYILGTRGSYEQYF.

The V and J genes are TRBV28 and TRBJ2-1; 8 bases are shared with TRBD2. Per the germline V gene, CDR1 is MDHEN and CDR2 is SYDVKM. V lost 1 base, J lost 3 bases, and 5 bases stayed unmatched. This CDR3 region has 16 residues. CDR3 sequence reads: CASSLSVAGLYNEQFF. CDR3 nucleotides: TGTGCCAGCAGTTTATCGGTAGCGGGACTCTACAATGAGCAGTTCTTC.

The chain joins TRBV2 to TRBJ2-3; TRBD1 aligns across 8 bases. The CDR3 runs 14 residues. Germline V gene data show CDR1 as SNHLY and CDR2 as FYNNEI. The V and J ends lost 6 bases and 4 bases, in that order; junction bases with no gene match: 6. CDR3 DNA: TGTGCCAGCAGAGCACAGGGGGGATCAGATACGCAGTATTTT. Its translation is CASRAQGGSDTQYF.

The V and J genes are TRBV28 and TRBJ2-3; no reliable D call. CDR1 and CDR2 (germline): MDHEN, SYDVKM. The CDR3 is 15 residues long. V dropped 7 bases and J dropped 1 base, with 15 bases sitting between them. The CDR3 DNA is TGTGCCAGCACCCCACCCCCCACTGGCACAGATACGCAGTATTTT. As protein: CASTPPPTGTDTQYF.

The rearrangement links TRBV19 to TRBJ2-7, with TRBD2 matching over 7 bases. Germline CDR1 is LNHDA and CDR2 is SQIVND (reference sequence). The CDR3 loop spans 14 amino acids. V shed 3 bases and J 2 bases; nucleotides not matched to a gene: 4. Here the CDR3 DNA reads TGTGCCAGTAGTATCTCTAGCGGACCCTACGAGCAGTACTTC. Protein sequence: CASSISSGPYEQYF.

This clone was picked up a small number of times. DNA for the CDR3: TGTGCCAGCAGCCAATCGATCATTAGCGGGAACACCGGGGAGCTGTTTTTT. As protein: CASSQSIISGNTGELFF. J is TRBJ2-2 and V is TRBV16, with D possibly matching TRBD2 (6 bases). This CDR3 comprises 17 residues. Germline V gene lookup returns CDR1 KGHSY and CDR2 FQNENV. Trimming shortened V by 0 bases and J by 1 base, and 12 bases separated the two germline ends.